The subject of this entry is one T cell receptor (beta chain). Generated by immunoSEQ multiplex PCR, the TCRdb table keeps only in-frame clones and is missing some. The top ten hold approximately 1.7% of the sample, which has approximately 210,000 clones, approximately 90% seen once. The CDR3 sequence is 14 residues long. The germline gives CDR1 LGHDT, CDR2 YNNKEL (reference sequence). V shed 3 bases and J shed 7 bases, with 13 bases lying between them. The entry originates in a study of blood T cell repertoires in COVID-19. Across the whole study: Sample material is recorded as cDNA or gDNA derived from T cells, B-cell-depleted T cells, or PBMCs.

The rearrangement links TRBV3-1 (or the pseudogene TRBV3-2) to TRBJ2-1; perhaps TRBD2 as D (6 bases). What was sequenced was peripheral blood. The source is a man aged 70 or older with acute or convalescent COVID-19. DNA for the CDR3: TGTGCCAGCAGCCAGAGGGGAGGTTTTAATGAGCAGTTCTTC. As protein: CASSQRGGFNEQFF.